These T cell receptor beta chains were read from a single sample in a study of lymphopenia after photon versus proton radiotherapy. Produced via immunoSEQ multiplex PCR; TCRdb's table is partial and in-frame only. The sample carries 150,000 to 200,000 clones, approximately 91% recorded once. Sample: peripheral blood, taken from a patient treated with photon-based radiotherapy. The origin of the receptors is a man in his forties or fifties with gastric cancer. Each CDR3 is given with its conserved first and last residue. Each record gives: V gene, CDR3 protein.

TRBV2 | CASTLSRGSGNTIYF
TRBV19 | CASSIQGRVDF
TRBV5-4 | CASSQLAGGNNEQFF
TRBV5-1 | CASTPGGTEAFF
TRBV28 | CATQGANVLTF
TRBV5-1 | CASSLVSYEQYF
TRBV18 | CASSPPDPGLAGGLDTQYF
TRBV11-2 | CASSSSGSPGNGYTF
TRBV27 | CASSSSVAANYGYTF
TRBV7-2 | CASSLAARDSYGYTF
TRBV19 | CASSMRSGWDTQYF
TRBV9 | CASSVEGREYDEQFF
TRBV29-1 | CSVGGQGANQPQHF
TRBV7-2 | CASRPGPGQGANQPQHF
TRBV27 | CASSPRLAGDNEQFF
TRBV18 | CASSPTGSATNEKLFF
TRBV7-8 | CASSLFSAGNTIYF
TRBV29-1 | CSAQRTKGASTDTQYF
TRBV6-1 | CASSDWTDSSGANVLTF
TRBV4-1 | CASSQPHTDRVDTQYF
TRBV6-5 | CASSYSRGAGYGYTF
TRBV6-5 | CASSYSRLAKKTQYF